This TCR beta chain emerged from a study of blood T cell repertoires in COVID-19. The V end was cut by 3 bases, the J end by 9 bases, with 11 bases between. In germline, CDR1 is DFQATT, CDR2 SNEGSKA (reference sequence). This CDR3 region has 11 residues. Here immunoSEQ multiplex PCR was the method, and the copy in TCRdb shows in-frame clones only, minus some. Of some 330,000 clones listed, approximately 89% are singletons. Seattle patient enrollment occurred during active infection, with longitudinal follow-up thereafter. Sample: peripheral blood. V is TRBV20-1 and J is TRBJ1-2; tentatively, D is TRBD1 (5 bases). This TCR came from a woman in her thirties with COVID-19, enrolled during active disease. The CDR3 reads CSARWGGRYTF. The CDR3 DNA sequence: TGCAGTGCTAGGTGGGGGGGACGCTACACCTTC.